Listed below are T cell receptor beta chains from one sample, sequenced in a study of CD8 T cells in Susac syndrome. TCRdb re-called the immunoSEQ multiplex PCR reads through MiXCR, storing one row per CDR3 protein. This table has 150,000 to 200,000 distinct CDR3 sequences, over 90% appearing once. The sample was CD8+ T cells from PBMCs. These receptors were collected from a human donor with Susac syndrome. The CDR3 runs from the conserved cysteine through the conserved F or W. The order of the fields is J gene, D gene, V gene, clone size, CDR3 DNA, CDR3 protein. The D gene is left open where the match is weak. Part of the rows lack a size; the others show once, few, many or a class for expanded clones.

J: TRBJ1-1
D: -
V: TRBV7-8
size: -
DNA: TGTGCCAGCAGCTTAGAGTATATACAGGGAGTTGGCACTGAAGCTTTCTTT
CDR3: CASSLEYIQGVGTEAFF

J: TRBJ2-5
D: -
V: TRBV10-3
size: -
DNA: TGTGCCATCAGTGAGTCGGGACTTTGGGAGACCCAGTACTTC
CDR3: CAISESGLWETQYF

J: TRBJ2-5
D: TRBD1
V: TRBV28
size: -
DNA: TGTGCCAGCAGGCCACTCGACAGGGAAGAGACCCAGTACTTC
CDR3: CASRPLDREETQYF

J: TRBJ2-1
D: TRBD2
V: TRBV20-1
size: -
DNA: TGCAGTGCTACACCCCTCGCGGGGGACTACTCCGTCAATGAGCAGTTCTTC
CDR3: CSATPLAGDYSVNEQFF

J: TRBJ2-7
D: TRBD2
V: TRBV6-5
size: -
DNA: TGTGCCAGCAGCCCCGGGACTAGATACGAGCAGTACTTC
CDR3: CASSPGTRYEQYF

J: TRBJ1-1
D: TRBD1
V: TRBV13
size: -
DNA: TGTGCCAGCAGCGCCCCAGGGGGACGGGATACTGAAGCTTTCTTT
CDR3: CASSAPGGRDTEAFF

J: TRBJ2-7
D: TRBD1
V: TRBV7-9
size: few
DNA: TGTGCCAGCAGCTTAGCCCCGGGACAGGGGGCCTACGAGCAGTACTTC
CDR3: CASSLAPGQGAYEQYF

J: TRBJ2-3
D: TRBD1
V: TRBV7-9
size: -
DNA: TGTGCCAGCAGCACCCCCGACAGGGGCGGCACAGATACGCAGTATTTT
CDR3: CASSTPDRGGTDTQYF

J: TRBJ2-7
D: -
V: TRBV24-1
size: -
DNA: TGTGCCACCAGTGATGCCTTATCCTACGAGCAGTACTTC
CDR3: CATSDALSYEQYF

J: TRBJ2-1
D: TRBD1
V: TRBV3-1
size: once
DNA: TGTGCCAGCAGCCAAGATGCGAGGACAGGGGTTGAGCAGTTCTTC
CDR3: CASSQDARTGVEQFF

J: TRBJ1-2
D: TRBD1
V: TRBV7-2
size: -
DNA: TGTGCCAGCAGCTTAGAGGTTCAGGGACAGGGTGTCTCGGGCTACACCTTC
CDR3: CASSLEVQGQGVSGYTF

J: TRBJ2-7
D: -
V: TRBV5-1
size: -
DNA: TGCGCCAGCAGCTCGGACAGTAGCGAGCAGTACTTC
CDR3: CASSSDSSEQYF

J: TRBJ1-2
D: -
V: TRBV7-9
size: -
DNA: TGTGCCAGCAGATCAGGGACGTTGGGCTACACCTTC
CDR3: CASRSGTLGYTF

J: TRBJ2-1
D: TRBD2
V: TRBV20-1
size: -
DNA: TGCAGTGCTAGGGTGACTAGCGGGAGCGGTGAGCAGTTCTTC
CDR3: CSARVTSGSGEQFF

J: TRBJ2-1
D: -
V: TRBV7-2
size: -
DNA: TGTGCCAGCACCAATTCATCCAGCTCCTACAATGAGCAGTTCTTC
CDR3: CASTNSSSSYNEQFF

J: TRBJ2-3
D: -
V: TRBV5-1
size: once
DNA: TGCGCCAGCAGCTTATCGACCCCCAGGGATACGCAGTATTTT
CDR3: CASSLSTPRDTQYF

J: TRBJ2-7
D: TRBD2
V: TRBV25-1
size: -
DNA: TGTGCCAGCAGTGAGGGGCTAGCGGGAGATAAGCAGTACTTC
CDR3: CASSEGLAGDKQYF

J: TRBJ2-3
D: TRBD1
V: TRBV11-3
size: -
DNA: TGTGCCAGCAGCCGGGACAGGTTCACAGATACGCAGTATTTT
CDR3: CASSRDRFTDTQYF

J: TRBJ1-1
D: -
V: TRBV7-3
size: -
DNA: TGTGCCAGCAGCCAGGATGGTATCGGGGGAACCACTGAAGCTTTCTTT
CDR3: CASSQDGIGGTTEAFF

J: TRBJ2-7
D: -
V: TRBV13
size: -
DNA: TGTGCCAGCAGCTTAGGAGGTTGGACTGGCTACGAGCAGTACTTC
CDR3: CASSLGGWTGYEQYF

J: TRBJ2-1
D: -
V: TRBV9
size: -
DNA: TGTGCCAGCAGCGTAGACGGGGTATCCTACAATGAGCAGTTCTTC
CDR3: CASSVDGVSYNEQFF

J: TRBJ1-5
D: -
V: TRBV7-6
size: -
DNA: TGTGCCAGCAGTTTGGGGGGGGCTAGCAATCAGCCCCAGCATTTT
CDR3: CASSLGGASNQPQHF

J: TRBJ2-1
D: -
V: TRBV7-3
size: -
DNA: TGTGCCAGCAGCTTAAGTTCAGGGATGGATGAGCAGTTCTTC
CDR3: CASSLSSGMDEQFF

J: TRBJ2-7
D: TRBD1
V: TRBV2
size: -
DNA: TGTGCCAGCAGTGCGGACAGGATCGGGGAGCAGTACTTC
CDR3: CASSADRIGEQYF

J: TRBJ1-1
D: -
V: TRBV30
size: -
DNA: TGTGCCTGGAGCGGTGGAGAGACCCCTGAAGCTTTCTTT
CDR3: CAWSGGETPEAFF

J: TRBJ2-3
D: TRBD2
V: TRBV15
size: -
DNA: TGTGCCACCAGAGCGGGGGGGACAGATACGCAGTATTTT
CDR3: CATRAGGTDTQYF

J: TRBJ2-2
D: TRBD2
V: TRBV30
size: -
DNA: TGTGCCTGGAGTGTGAAGGGACTAGGCGACCGGGAGCTGTTTTTT
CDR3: CAWSVKGLGDRELFF

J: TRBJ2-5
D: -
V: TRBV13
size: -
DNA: TGTGCCAGCAGCTCTCCCGATTTAGCGAGGGAAGAGACCCAGTACTTC
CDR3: CASSSPDLAREETQYF

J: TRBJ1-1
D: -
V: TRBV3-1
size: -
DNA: TGTGCCAGCAGCCAAGAGGGAGGGACTGAAGCTTTCTTT
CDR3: CASSQEGGTEAFF

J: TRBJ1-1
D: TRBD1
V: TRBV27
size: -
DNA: TGTGCCAGCAGAAGGACAGGGGTCGTGAACACTGAAGCTTTCTTT
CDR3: CASRRTGVVNTEAFF

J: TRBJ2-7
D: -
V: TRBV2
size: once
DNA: TGTGCCAGCAGGTTTCTACCCTACGAGCAGTACTTC
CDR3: CASRFLPYEQYF

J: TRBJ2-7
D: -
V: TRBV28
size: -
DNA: TGTGCCAGCAGTTTAGATCAGTACGGAAGCTACGAGCAGTACTTC
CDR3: CASSLDQYGSYEQYF

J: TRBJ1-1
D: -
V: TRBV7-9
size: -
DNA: TGTGCCGCTCAATCAAACGGGGCAGGGGATGAAGCTTTCTTT
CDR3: CAAQSNGAGDEAFF

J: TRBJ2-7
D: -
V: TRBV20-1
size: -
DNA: TGCAGTGCTAGTGAGGGGCGCGGCTACGAGCAGTACTTC
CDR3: CSASEGRGYEQYF

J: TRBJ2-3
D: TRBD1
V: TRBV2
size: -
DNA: TGTGCCAGCAGTGAAGGGACAGGCGTAAGCACAGATACGCAGTATTTT
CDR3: CASSEGTGVSTDTQYF

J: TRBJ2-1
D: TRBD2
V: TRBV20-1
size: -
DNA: TGCAGTGCTAGAGATGGAGCGGGGGGCCGCCCGTCCTACAATGAGCAGTTCTTC
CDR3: CSARDGAGGRPSYNEQFF

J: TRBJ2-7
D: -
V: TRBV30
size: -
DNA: TGTGCCTGGCAGCCCACTCGGGGTGAGCAGTACTTC
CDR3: CAWQPTRGEQYF

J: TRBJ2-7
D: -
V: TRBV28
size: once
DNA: TGTGCCAGCATCGGCCCAACGGCCGAGCAGTACTTC
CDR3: CASIGPTAEQYF

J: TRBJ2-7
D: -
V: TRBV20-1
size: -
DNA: TGCAGTTTAGGACAGCTCTACGAGCAGTACTTC
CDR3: CSLGQLYEQYF

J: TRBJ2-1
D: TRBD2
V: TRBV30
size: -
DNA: TGTGCCTGGACCACTAGCGTCCCCTACAATGAGCAGTTCTTC
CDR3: CAWTTSVPYNEQFF

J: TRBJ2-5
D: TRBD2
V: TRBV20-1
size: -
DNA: TGCAGTGCTATCGAAGGGCTAGCGGCATTGGAGACCCAGTACTTC
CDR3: CSAIEGLAALETQYF

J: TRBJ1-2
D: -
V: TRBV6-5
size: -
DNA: TGTGCCAGCAGTTACGTCCCGATCCAAGCTAACTATGGCTACACCTTC
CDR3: CASSYVPIQANYGYTF

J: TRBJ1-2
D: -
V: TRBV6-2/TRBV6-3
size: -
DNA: TGTGCCAGCAGTTACTCGTGGGATACTAACTATGGCTACACCTTC
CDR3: CASSYSWDTNYGYTF

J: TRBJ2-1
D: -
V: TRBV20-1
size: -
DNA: TGCAGTGCTCTCAAGGACAGCTACAATGAGCAGTTCTTC
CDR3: CSALKDSYNEQFF

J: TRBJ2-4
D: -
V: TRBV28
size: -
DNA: TGTGCCAGCAGTCCGAACATCTTAGCCAAAAACATTCAGTACTTC
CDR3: CASSPNILAKNIQYF

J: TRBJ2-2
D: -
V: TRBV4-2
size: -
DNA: TGTGCCAGCAGCCAAGATTCACCGGGGAACCACCCCGGGGAGCTGTTTTTT
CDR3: CASSQDSPGNHPGELFF